This T cell receptor (beta chain) was recorded in a study of high-grade serous ovarian cancer treatment subgroups. The overall study: Mean per sample: around 14,000 reads, around 7,300 unique TCR beta rearrangements.

Tumor samples were taken before definitive surgery or chemotherapy. The study's findings and limits: Spatial context was lost because tumors were sequenced in bulk. The analyses considered CDR3 and ignored CDR1 and CDR2.

Profiling relied on immunoSEQ multiplex PCR, and the TCRdb table lists in-frame clones only, not all of them. This repertoire shows approximately 40,000 clones, over 60% found once; its top ten account for 3% to 3.5%. Germline V gene data show CDR1 as SGHVS and CDR2 as FQNEAQ. The V and J ends lost 3 bases and 6 bases respectively, with 15 bases between them. The CDR3 sequence is 15 residues long. This clone was seen a handful of times. As yet, its antigen is unknown. Sequencing was done on a sample of tumor tissue. The chain couples TRBV7-8 to TRBJ1-5, with TRBD1 as a possible D gene (5 bases). The sequence was obtained from a human donor with high-grade serous ovarian cancer. CDR3 amino acids: CASSFGVGGLQPQHF. The CDR3 coding sequence is TGTGCCAGCAGCTTTGGGGTTGGGGGACTTCAGCCCCAGCATTTT.